This T cell receptor (beta chain) was observed in a study of CD8 T cells in Susac syndrome. Treatment-naive patients with stable or active relapsing-remitting disease were the multiple sclerosis controls. In germline, CDR1 is KGHSH, CDR2 LQKENI. V shed 3 bases and J 6 bases; nucleotides not matched to a gene: 9. The CDR3 contains 16 residues. Reverse transcription used about 0.5 to 1 ug RNA and random hexamers. MiXCR was run by TCRdb on the immunoSEQ multiplex PCR reads, yielding one entry per CDR3 protein. The sample records about 210,000 distinct CDR3 sequences, roughly 96% being singletons. This chain uses TRBV18 with TRBJ1-5, with 9 positions matching TRBD1. The sample was CD4+ T cells from PBMCs. The TCR comes from a human donor with multiple sclerosis. CDR3 residues: CASSPTRGQGSQPQHF. As DNA, the CDR3 is TGTGCCAGCTCACCGACCCGGGGACAGGGTAGTCAGCCCCAGCATTTT.